Below are 26 T cell receptor beta chains sequenced from a single sample in a study of OX40 agonist ivuxolimab in advanced cancers. Using immunoSEQ multiplex PCR, the repertoire was profiled, and TCRdb retains in-frame clones only, with some absent. The sample contains roughly 100,000 clones, 90% of which appear only once. Here the sequenced sample was CD4+ or CD8+ T cells sorted from blood, taken in a trial of the OX40 agonist ivuxolimab. The receptors come from an adult with an advanced solid tumor such as melanoma, head and neck, liver or kidney cancer.

This clone has just a few counts. The gene calls are TRBV7-9 and TRBJ1-6; D not resolved. Germline V gives CDR1 SEHNR, CDR2 FQNEAQ (reference sequence). CDR3 length: 14 amino acids. Trimming cost V 1 base and J 7 bases, with 8 bases left between them. In DNA form, the CDR3 reads TGTGCCAGCAGCTTAGATCGATCGAATTCACCCCTCCACTTT. This encodes CASSLDRSNSPLHF.

The V call is TRBV30, the J call TRBJ2-7; D may correspond to TRBD1 or TRBD2 (5 bases each). In germline, CDR1 is GTSNPN, CDR2 SVGIG (reference sequence). The CDR3 has 12 residues. Deletions cut 2 bases from V and 3 bases from J, with 8 bases between. CDR3 in amino acids: CAWSRDGYEQYF. CDR3 DNA: TGTGCCTGGAGTCGGGACGGCTACGAGCAGTACTTC.

CDR3 in amino acids: CSVRGLDEKLFF. In DNA form, the CDR3 reads TGCAGCGTTCGAGGGTTGGATGAAAAACTGTTTTTT. The chain joins TRBV29-1 to TRBJ1-4; no reliable D call. The length of the CDR3 is 12 residues. Trimming shortened V by 5 bases and J by 6 bases, and 10 bases separated the two germline ends. Germline V CDR1 and CDR2: SQVTM, ANQGSEA.

The chain has TRBV4-2 and TRBJ2-1, with D unclear. The CDR3 consists of 11 residues. Deletions cut 5 bases from V and 3 bases from J, with 2 bases between. Germline loops: CDR1 LGHNA, CDR2 YNFKEQ. The DNA of the CDR3 is TGTGCCAGCAGCAACTACAATGAGCAGTTCTTC. This codes for CASSNYNEQFF.

The chain is built from TRBV7-8 and TRBJ2-4, with 10 bases lining up with TRBD2. Germline CDR1 reads SGHVS; CDR2 reads FQNEAQ. The CDR3 loop spans 14 amino acids. J was trimmed by 11 bases and V by 0 bases; bases with no gene match: 4. The DNA for the CDR3 is TGTGCCAGCAGCTTAGCCCCTAGCGGGAGTCTTCAGTACTTC. Protein product: CASSLAPSGSLQYF. Together with reference TRBV7-8 and TRBJ2-4, the CDR3 gives the full variable domain: GAGVSQSPRYKVAKRGQDVALRCDPISGHVSLFWYQQALGQGPEFLTYFQNEAQLDKSGLPSDRFFAERPEGSVSTLKIQRTQQEDSAVYLCASSLAPSGSLQYFGAGTRLSVL.

In this sample, this clone turned up once. The chain combines TRBV9 with TRBJ2-1, with D tentatively TRBD2 (5 bases). The CDR3 is 16 amino acids. V lost 2 bases and J lost 4, with 16 bases in between. Germline V gene data show CDR1 as SGDLS and CDR2 as YYNGEE. This CDR3 is CASSVWADGGYNEQFF. The CDR3, as DNA: TGTGCCAGCAGCGTGTGGGCCGACGGAGGATACAATGAGCAGTTCTTC.

This clone was seen more than once but under ten times. The V and J genes are TRBV14 and TRBJ2-3; D ambiguous. The V gene's germline CDR1 is SGHDN and CDR2 FVKESK. The length of the CDR3 is 11 residues. V was cut by 4 bases and J by 8 bases, with 7 bases left in between. CDR3: CASSPGVTQYF. As DNA, the CDR3 is TGTGCCAGCAGCCCTGGGGTTACGCAGTATTTT.

This chain connects TRBV7-9 to TRBJ2-1; 8 nucleotides align to TRBD2. This CDR3 is 17 amino acids long. Unmatched junction bases numbered 6, after V lost 0 bases and J lost 2 bases. In germline, CDR1 is SEHNR, CDR2 FQNEAQ (reference sequence). CDR3 DNA: TGTGCCAGCAGCTTAGCGACCCAACTAGCGGCCTACAATGAGCAGTTCTTC. Translated: CASSLATQLAAYNEQFF.

This chain connects TRBV5-1 to TRBJ2-2; 8 nucleotides match TRBD1. The length of the CDR3 is 16 residues. J lost 7 bases, V lost 0 bases, and 8 bases had no gene match. CDR1 and CDR2 from the germline V gene are SGHRS and YFSETQ. The CDR3 DNA follows: TGCGCCAGCAGCTTGGGGCAGGGGGCGTATATCGGGGAGCTGTTTTTT. It encodes CASSLGQGAYIGELFF.

The rearrangement links TRBV7-2 to TRBJ2-2; D is perhaps TRBD1 (6 bases). Per the germline V gene, CDR1 is SGHTA and CDR2 is FQGNSA. Trimming pared 5 bases from V and 4 bases from J, leaving 23 bases between. The CDR3 is 18 residues long. The CDR3, as DNA: TGTGCCAGCAGCCGTCAGCCTACCGGGACAACTTCCACCGGGGAGCTGTTTTTT. Its protein product is CASSRQPTGTTSTGELFF.

The rearrangement uses TRBV5-4 and TRBJ2-1, with 7 bases lining up with TRBD1. V was clipped by 2 bases and J by 0 bases; unmatched bases: 14. CDR3 length equals 19 residues. Germline V gene data show CDR1 as SGHNT and CDR2 as YYREEE (reference sequence). CDR3 coding DNA: TGTGCCAGCAGCTTCTATCCCCCTAGGACAGGCCTCTCCTACAATGAGCAGTTCTTC. It is translated as CASSFYPPRTGLSYNEQFF. The full variable domain, in which reference TRBV5-4 and TRBJ2-1 provide the parts outside the CDR3, is ETGVTQSPTHLIKTRGQQVTLRCSSQSGHNTVSWYQQALGQGPQFIFQYYREEENGRGNFPPRFSGLQFPNYSSELNVNALELDDSALYLCASSFYPPRTGLSYNEQFFGPGTRLTVL.

In DNA form, the CDR3 reads TGTGCCAGCATCTCCCGCACCGGGGAGCTGTTTTTT. Encoded protein: CASISRTGELFF. The gene calls are TRBV7-3 and TRBJ2-2, with no clear D. From germline, CDR1 is SGHTA and CDR2 FQGTGA. V lost 7 bases, J lost 4 bases, and 7 bases lay in between. This CDR3 comprises 12 residues.

The CDR3 here is CASSPGGRETQYF. Here the CDR3 DNA reads TGTGCCAGCAGTCCAGGGGGGCGGGAGACCCAGTACTTC. The rearrangement joins TRBV11-2 to TRBJ2-5; the D gene is possibly TRBD1 (7 bases). The CDR3 contains 13 residues. Germline V gene data show CDR1 as SGHAT and CDR2 as FQNNGV. Trimming cost V 6 bases and J 5 bases, with 13 bases left between them.

V usage is TRBV2 and J usage is TRBJ2-7; perhaps TRBD1 as D (5 bases). CDR3 length equals 12 residues. Germline V gene data show CDR1 as SNHLY and CDR2 as FYNNEI. V was cut by 3 bases and J by 3 bases, with 6 bases left in between. The CDR3 loop is CASSEQGYEQYF. Written as DNA, the CDR3 is TGTGCCAGCAGTGAGCAGGGCTACGAGCAGTACTTC. Combining the CDR3 with reference TRBV2 and TRBJ2-7 gives the whole variable domain EPEVTQTPSHQVTQMGQEVILRCVPISNHLYFYWYRQILGQKVEFLVSFYNNEISEKSEIFDDQFSVERPDGSNFTLKIRSTKLEDSAMYFCASSEQGYEQYFGPGTRLTVT.

The chain uses TRBV5-4 and TRBJ1-2; no clear D. This CDR3 has 15 residues. V lost 1 base to trimming and J lost 4 bases, with 14 bases between them. In germline, CDR1 is SGHNT, CDR2 YYREEE (reference sequence). CDR3 coding DNA: TGTGCCAGCAGCTTGTTGGACTCTCCCTTCTATGGCTACACCTTC. Protein: CASSLLDSPFYGYTF.

The rearrangement uses TRBV9 and TRBJ2-2, with 8 bases that match TRBD1. CDR1 SGDLS and CDR2 YYNGEE come from the germline V gene. The V and J ends lost 3 bases and 4 bases, in that order; junction bases with no gene match: 5. The CDR3 extends over 15 amino acids. Here the CDR3 DNA reads TGTGCCAGCAGCGGACAGGGGCTGTCCACCGGGGAGCTGTTTTTT. Translated, it gives CASSGQGLSTGELFF.

This sequence joins TRBV19 and TRBJ2-1; TRBD2 is a possible D gene (5 bases). This CDR3 region has 15 residues. From germline, CDR1 is LNHDA and CDR2 SQIVND (reference sequence). Trimming pared 5 bases from V and 3 bases from J, leaving 14 bases between. CDR3 sequence reads: CASSHMGDYYNEQFF. The CDR3 DNA follows: TGTGCCAGTAGTCATATGGGAGACTACTACAATGAGCAGTTCTTC.

The chain uses TRBV11-2 and TRBJ2-2; maybe TRBD1 (5 bases). The germline V and J ends were trimmed by 5 bases and 4 bases, with 17 bases remaining between them. Germline V gene data show CDR1 as SGHAT and CDR2 as FQNNGV. This CDR3 region has 16 residues. The CDR3 DNA reads as TGTGCCAGCAGCCTGAGCCGACAGCAAACCACCGGGGAGCTGTTTTTT. Translation: CASSLSRQQTTGELFF.

Concerning this clone itself: Germline and junction disagree at one end, which may indicate a read error. The genes are TRBV6-1 and TRBJ2-3; D possibly corresponds to TRBD2 (6 bases). This CDR3 region has 11 residues. Germline V gives CDR1 MNHNS, CDR2 SASEGT. The CDR3 protein is CASSEEKPGAF. The CDR3 DNA is TGTGCCAGCAGTGAAGAAAAACCGGGAGCCTTT.

CDR3 loop: CAWRPFGIAGAYQETQYF. CDR3 in DNA: TGTGCCTGGAGACCCTTTGGAATAGCGGGCGCGTACCAAGAGACCCAGTACTTC. The chain has TRBV30 and TRBJ2-5, with 7 bases aligning to TRBD2. This CDR3 comprises 18 residues. The germline gives CDR1 GTSNPN, CDR2 SVGIG (reference sequence). The junction had 16 bases not matched to a gene; V was cut back by 3 bases and J by 0 bases.

The rearrangement joins TRBV5-1 to TRBJ1-2; D gene uncertain. This CDR3 contains 14 residues. Per germline, CDR1 SGHRS and CDR2 YFSETQ. The V end was cut by 0 bases, the J end by 1 base, with 7 bases between. CDR3 coding DNA: TGCGCCAGCAGCTTGGACCATAATAACTATGGCTACACCTTC. Encoded protein: CASSLDHNNYGYTF. Looking up the rest from reference TRBV5-1 and TRBJ1-2 gives the full variable domain: KAGVTQTPRYLIKTRGQQVTLSCSPISGHRSVSWYQQTPGQGLQFLFEYFSETQRNKGNFPGRFSGRQFSNSRSEMNVSTLELGDSALYLCASSLDHNNYGYTFGSGTRLTVV.

In its sample, this clone was seen once. The chain employs TRBV7-6 and TRBJ2-2; D is unclear. Germline CDR1 SGHVS, CDR2 FNYEAQ. This CDR3 region has 14 residues. V was pared by 5 bases and J by 2 bases, with 9 bases between. The CDR3 DNA reads TGTGCCAGCAGCCCCGTAACTAACACCGGGGAGCTGTTTTTT. As protein: CASSPVTNTGELFF.

The gene calls are TRBV6-1 and TRBJ1-1; D possibly corresponds to TRBD1 (6 bases). The germline gives CDR1 MNHNS, CDR2 SASEGT. Trimming removed 5 bases from V and 9 bases from J, with 16 bases in between. The CDR3 is made up of 13 amino acids. CDR3 region: CASSKQGNAQAFF. The DNA of the CDR3 is TGTGCCAGCAGTAAACAGGGAAACGCCCAAGCTTTCTTT.

The chain couples TRBV19 to TRBJ2-5; D perhaps matches TRBD1 (5 bases). The CDR3 extends over 16 amino acids. V lost 0 bases to trimming and J lost 4 bases, with 15 bases between them. Germline V gene lookup returns CDR1 LNHDA and CDR2 SQIVND (reference sequence). This CDR3 reads CASSIDRAGRRETQYF. The CDR3, as DNA: TGTGCCAGTAGTATAGATCGGGCAGGGCGGAGAGAGACCCAGTACTTC.

The V call is TRBV14, the J call TRBJ2-7, with 8 bases matching TRBD1. CDR1 SGHDN and CDR2 FVKESK come from the germline V gene. Germline trimming cut 5 bases from V and 5 bases from J; bases unmatched to any gene: 8. The CDR3 contains 14 residues. This CDR3 reads CASSEVGQAHEQYF. In nucleotides, the CDR3 is TGTGCCAGCAGCGAAGTGGGACAGGCCCACGAGCAGTACTTC.

J is TRBJ1-1 and V is TRBV5-1; 7 bases align to TRBD1. Germline V gives CDR1 SGHRS, CDR2 YFSETQ. The CDR3 is made up of 13 amino acids. V shed 4 bases and J 3 bases; nucleotides not matched to a gene: 3. The DNA for the CDR3 is TGCGCCAGCAGCACTGGACAGGACACTGAAGCTTTCTTT. The encoded protein is CASSTGQDTEAFF.